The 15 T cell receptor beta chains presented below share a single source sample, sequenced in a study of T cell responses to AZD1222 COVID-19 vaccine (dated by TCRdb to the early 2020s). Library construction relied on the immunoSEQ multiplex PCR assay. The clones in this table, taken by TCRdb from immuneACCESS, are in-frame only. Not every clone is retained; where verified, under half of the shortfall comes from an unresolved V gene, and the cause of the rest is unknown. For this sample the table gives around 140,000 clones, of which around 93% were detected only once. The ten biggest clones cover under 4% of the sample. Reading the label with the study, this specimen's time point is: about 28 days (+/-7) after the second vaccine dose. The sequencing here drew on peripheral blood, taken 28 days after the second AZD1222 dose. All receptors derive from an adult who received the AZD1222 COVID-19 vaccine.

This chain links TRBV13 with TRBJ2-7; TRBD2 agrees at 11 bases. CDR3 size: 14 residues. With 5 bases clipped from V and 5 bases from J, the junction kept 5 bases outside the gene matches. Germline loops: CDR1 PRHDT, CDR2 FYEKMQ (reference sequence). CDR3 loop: CASSPPSGRNEQYF. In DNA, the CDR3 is TGTGCCAGCAGCCCGCCTAGCGGGAGGAACGAGCAGTACTTC.

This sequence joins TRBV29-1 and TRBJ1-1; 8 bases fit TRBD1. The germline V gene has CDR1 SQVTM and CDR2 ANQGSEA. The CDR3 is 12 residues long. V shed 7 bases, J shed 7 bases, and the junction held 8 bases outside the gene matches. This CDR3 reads CSGGQVGFEAFF. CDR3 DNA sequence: TGCAGCGGGGGACAGGTAGGGTTTGAAGCTTTCTTT. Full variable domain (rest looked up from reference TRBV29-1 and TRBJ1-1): SAVISQKPSRDICQRGTSLTIQCQVDSQVTMMFWYRQQPGQSLTLIATANQGSEATYESGFVIDKFPISRPNLTFSTLTVSNMSPEDSSIYLCSGGQVGFEAFFGQGTRLTVV.

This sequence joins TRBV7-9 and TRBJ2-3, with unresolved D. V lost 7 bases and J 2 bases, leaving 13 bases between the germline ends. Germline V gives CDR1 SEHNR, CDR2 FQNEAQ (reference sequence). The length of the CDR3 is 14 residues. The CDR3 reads CASIAPSSTDTQYF. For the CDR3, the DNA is TGTGCCAGCATCGCGCCTTCCTCCACAGATACGCAGTATTTT. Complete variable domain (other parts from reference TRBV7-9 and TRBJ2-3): DTGVSQNPRHKITKRGQNVTFRCDPISEHNRLYWYRQTLGQGPEFLTYFQNEAQLEKSRLLSDRFSAERPKGSFSTLEIQRTEQGDSAMYLCASIAPSSTDTQYFGPGTRLTVL.

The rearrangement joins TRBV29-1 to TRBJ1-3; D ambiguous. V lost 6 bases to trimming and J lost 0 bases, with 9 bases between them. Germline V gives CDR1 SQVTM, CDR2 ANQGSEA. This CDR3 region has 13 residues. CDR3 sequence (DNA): TGCAGCGTGAAGGTATCCTCTGGAAACACCATATATTTT. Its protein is CSVKVSSGNTIYF.

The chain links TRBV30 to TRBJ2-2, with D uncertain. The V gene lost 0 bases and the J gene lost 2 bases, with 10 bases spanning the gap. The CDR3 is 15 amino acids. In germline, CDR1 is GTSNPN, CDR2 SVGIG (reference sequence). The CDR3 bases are TGTGCCTGGAGTGTTGCCCGCCTTAACACCGGGGAGCTGTTTTTT. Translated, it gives CAWSVARLNTGELFF. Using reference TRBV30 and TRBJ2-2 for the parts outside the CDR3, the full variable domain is SQTIHQWPATLVQPVGSPLSLECTVEGTSNPNLYWYRQAAGRGLQLLFYSVGIGQISSEVPQNLSASRPQDRQFILSSKKLLLSDSGFYLCAWSVARLNTGELFFGEGSRLTVL.

The CDR3 loop is CASSSRSGSGTDTQYF. For the CDR3, the DNA is TGTGCCAGCAGCTCCCGCAGCGGGAGCGGCACAGATACGCAGTATTTT. V usage is TRBV11-3 and J usage is TRBJ2-3, with 8 bases matching TRBD2. CDR1 SGHNT and CDR2 YENEEA come from the germline V gene. J gave up 1 base and V 4 bases, and 7 bases lay outside the gene matches. CDR3 length: 16 residues.

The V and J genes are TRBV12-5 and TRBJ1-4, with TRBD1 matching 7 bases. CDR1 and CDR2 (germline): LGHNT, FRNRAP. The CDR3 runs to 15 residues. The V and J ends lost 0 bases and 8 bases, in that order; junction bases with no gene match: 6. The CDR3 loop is CASGLVQGGGEKLFF. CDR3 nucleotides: TGTGCTAGTGGTTTGGTACAGGGAGGGGGCGAAAAACTGTTTTTT.

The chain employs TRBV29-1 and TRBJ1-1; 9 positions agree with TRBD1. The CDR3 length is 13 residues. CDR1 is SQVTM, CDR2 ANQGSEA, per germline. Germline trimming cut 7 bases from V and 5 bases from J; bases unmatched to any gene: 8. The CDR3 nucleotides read TGCAGCGCGAAACAGGGGGCGGGTACTGAAGCTTTCTTT. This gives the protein CSAKQGAGTEAFF.

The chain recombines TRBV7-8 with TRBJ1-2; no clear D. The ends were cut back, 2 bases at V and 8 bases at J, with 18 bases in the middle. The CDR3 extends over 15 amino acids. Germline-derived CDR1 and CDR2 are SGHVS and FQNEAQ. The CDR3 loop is CASSLHLSRVGGYTF. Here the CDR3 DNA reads TGTGCCAGCAGCTTACATCTGTCCCGGGTTGGGGGCTACACCTTC.

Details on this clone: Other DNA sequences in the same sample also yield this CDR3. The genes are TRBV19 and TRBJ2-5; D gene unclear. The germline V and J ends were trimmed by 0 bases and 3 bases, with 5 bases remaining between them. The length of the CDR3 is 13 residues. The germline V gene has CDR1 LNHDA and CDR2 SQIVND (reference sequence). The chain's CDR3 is CASSIDGEETQYF. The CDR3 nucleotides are TGTGCCAGTAGTATAGATGGAGAAGAGACCCAGTACTTC.

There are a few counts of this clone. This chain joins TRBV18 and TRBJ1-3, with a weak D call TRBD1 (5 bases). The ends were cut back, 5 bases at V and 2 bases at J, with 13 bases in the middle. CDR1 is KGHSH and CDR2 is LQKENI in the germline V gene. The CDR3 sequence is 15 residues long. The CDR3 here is CASSRAGIAGNTIYF. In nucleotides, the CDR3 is TGTGCCAGCTCAAGGGCAGGGATCGCTGGAAACACCATATATTTT.

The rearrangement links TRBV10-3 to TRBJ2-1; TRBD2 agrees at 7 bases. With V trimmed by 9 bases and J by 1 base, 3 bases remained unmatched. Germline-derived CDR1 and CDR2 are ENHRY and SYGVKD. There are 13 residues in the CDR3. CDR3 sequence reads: CAMGGVSYNEQFF. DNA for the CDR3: TGTGCCATGGGGGGGGTATCCTACAATGAGCAGTTCTTC.

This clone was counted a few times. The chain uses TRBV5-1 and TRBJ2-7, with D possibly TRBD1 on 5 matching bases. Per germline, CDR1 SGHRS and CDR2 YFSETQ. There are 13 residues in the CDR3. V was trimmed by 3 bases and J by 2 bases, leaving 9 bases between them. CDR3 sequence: CASSSQGTYEQYF. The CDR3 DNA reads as TGCGCCAGCAGCTCCCAGGGAACCTACGAGCAGTACTTC.

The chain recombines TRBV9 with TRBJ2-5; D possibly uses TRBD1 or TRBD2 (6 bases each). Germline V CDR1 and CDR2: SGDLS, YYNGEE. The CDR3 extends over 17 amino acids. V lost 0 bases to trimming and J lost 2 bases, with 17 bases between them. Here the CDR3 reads CASSVALGGTPQETQYF. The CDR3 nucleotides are TGTGCCAGCAGCGTAGCCTTGGGGGGCACCCCTCAAGAGACCCAGTACTTC.

The DNA for the CDR3 is TGTGCCAGCAGCCAGGAGCGGATCCAAGAGACCCAGTACTTC. Encoded protein: CASSQERIQETQYF. The chain couples TRBV7-2 to TRBJ2-5; TRBD2 might be the D (5 bases). Germline-derived CDR1 and CDR2 are SGHTA and FQGNSA. This CDR3 spans 14 amino acids. Trimming stripped 5 bases from V and 1 base from J, with 11 bases between.